One and the same sample provided the 25 T cell receptor beta chains below, sequenced in a study of T cell responses to AZD1222 COVID-19 vaccine (dated by TCRdb to 2020 to 2023). The intended sense of this specimen's time point label: baseline before first vaccination. Libraries were prepared through the immunoSEQ multiplex PCR assay. As stored in TCRdb, this immuneACCESS dataset retains in-frame rearrangements with V and J assigned. A fraction of the clones does not appear; measured against another copy, unresolved V genes explain less than half of the discrepancy, and the remainder lacks a known reason. The sample contains some 120,000 clones, about nine tenths of them found a single time. The ten largest clonotypes hold roughly 8% of the sample. This specimen was peripheral blood, taken on day 0 of AZD1222 vaccination. Source of these receptors: an adult in good health.

This chain uses TRBV19 with TRBJ2-6; no clear D. The CDR3 has 18 residues. V was shortened by 3 bases and J by 0 bases, with 15 bases between the two germline ends. The germline V gene has CDR1 LNHDA and CDR2 SQIVND (reference sequence). The DNA for the CDR3 is TGTGCCAGTAGTATCTTGGGCAGTTACAGCTCTGGGGCCAACGTCCTGACTTTC. Protein product: CASSILGSYSSGANVLTF. The whole variable domain, remainder taken from reference TRBV19 and TRBJ2-6, is DGGITQSPKYLFRKEGQNVTLSCEQNLNHDAMYWYRQDPGQGLRLIYYSQIVNDFQKGDIAEGYSVSREKKESFPLTVTSAQKNPTAFYLCASSILGSYSSGANVLTFGAGSRLTVL.

The gene calls are TRBV6-5 and TRBJ1-5, with D tentatively TRBD1 (5 bases). This CDR3 spans 15 amino acids. The V gene's germline CDR1 is MNHEY and CDR2 SVGAGI. V was cut by 6 bases and J by 5 bases, with 17 bases left in between. The CDR3 DNA follows: TGTGCCAGCAGCTCAGGGAGGAAAGGTCATCAGCCCCAGCATTTT. This encodes CASSSGRKGHQPQHF.

The gene calls are TRBV5-1 and TRBJ2-2; weak D call: TRBD2 (6 bases). The CDR3 runs 12 residues. In germline, CDR1 is SGHRS, CDR2 YFSETQ. Trimming took 4 bases from V and 7 from J, leaving 8 bases between them. The CDR3 spells CASSPGVGELFF. CDR3 nucleotides: TGCGCCAGCAGCCCGGGGGTCGGGGAGCTGTTTTTT.

The chain combines TRBV11-2 with TRBJ1-5; no clear D gene. Trimming took 0 bases from V and 1 from J, leaving 4 bases between them. The germline V gene has CDR1 SGHAT and CDR2 FQNNGV. The length of the CDR3 is 14 residues. DNA of the CDR3: TGTGCCAGCAGCTTAGAGGCCAGCAATCAGCCCCAGCATTTT. It codes for CASSLEASNQPQHF.

V usage is TRBV30 and J usage is TRBJ2-5; 12 bases align to TRBD2. Germline V gives CDR1 GTSNPN, CDR2 SVGIG (reference sequence). This CDR3 spans 15 amino acids. Trimming took 2 bases from V and 2 from J; bases not matched to a gene: 3. The DNA for the CDR3 is TGTGCCTGGAGTACCGGACTAGCGGGGCAAGAGACCCAGTACTTC. Translated, it gives CAWSTGLAGQETQYF.

For the CDR3, the DNA is TGCGCCAGCAGCCAAGATCGGCTAGCGGATACGCAGTATTTT. Its translation is CASSQDRLADTQYF. This chain connects TRBV4-3 to TRBJ2-3, with D possibly being TRBD2 (6 bases). This CDR3 spans 14 amino acids. The germline CDR1 and CDR2 sequences are LGHNA and YSLEER. V was trimmed by 0 bases and J by 6 bases, leaving 10 bases between them.

The CDR3 is CAWSVQGAGNQPQHF. CDR3 coding DNA: TGTGCCTGGAGTGTACAGGGGGCCGGCAATCAGCCCCAGCATTTT. The rearrangement joins TRBV30 to TRBJ1-5; 9 bases align to TRBD1. The CDR3 is 15 residues long. V shed 0 bases and J 2 bases; nucleotides not matched to a gene: 2. In germline, CDR1 is GTSNPN, CDR2 SVGIG (reference sequence).

This sequence joins TRBV6-4 and TRBJ1-5, with a tentative D call TRBD1 (5 bases). This CDR3 is 14 amino acids long. Trimming cost V 3 bases and J 3 bases, with 9 bases left between them. In germline, CDR1 is MRHNA, CDR2 SNTAGT. CDR3 sequence reads: CASSEQADNQPQHF. The CDR3 nucleotides read TGTGCCAGCAGTGAACAGGCAGACAATCAGCCCCAGCATTTT.

The genes are TRBV6-6 and TRBJ2-7; 8 bases map to TRBD1. The CDR3 runs 14 residues. Losses at the gene ends were 4 bases for V and 4 bases for J; bases not matched to a gene: 6. The germline CDR1 and CDR2 sequences are MNHNY and SVGAGI (reference sequence). In DNA, the CDR3 is TGTGCCAGCAGTTTAGGACAGGGTTGGTACGAGCAGTACTTC. Amino acid sequence: CASSLGQGWYEQYF.

In its sample, this clone was seen once. The rearrangement uses TRBV27 and TRBJ2-5, with TRBD2 matching 8 bases. V lost 3 bases, J lost 2 bases, and 2 bases stayed unmatched. This CDR3 contains 14 residues. CDR1 MNHEY and CDR2 SMNVEV come from the germline V gene (reference sequence). The CDR3, as DNA: TGTGCCAGCAGTTTTAGCGGGGCACAAGAGACCCAGTACTTC. Translated, it gives CASSFSGAQETQYF.

The CDR3 sequence is CASSLVGLGTDTQYF. In DNA, the CDR3 is TGCGCCAGCAGCTTGGTGGGATTAGGGACAGATACGCAGTATTTT. The chain employs TRBV5-1 and TRBJ2-3; D is unresolved. V lost 0 bases and J 3 bases, leaving 11 bases between the germline ends. Germline CDR1 SGHRS, CDR2 YFSETQ. The CDR3 has 15 residues.

The CDR3 nucleotides are TGTGCCAGCAGTCTCCCCGGGTTGCCAGCGCAGTATTTT. The encoded protein is CASSLPGLPAQYF. The rearrangement joins TRBV28 to TRBJ2-3; no firm D call. V was cut by 5 bases and J by 10 bases, with 16 bases left in between. This CDR3 contains 13 residues. CDR1 is MDHEN and CDR2 is SYDVKM in the germline V gene.

The rearrangement uses TRBV12-3 or TRBV12-4 and TRBJ1-1; D ambiguous. Deletions cut 6 bases from V and 4 bases from J, with 9 bases between. The CDR3 totals 12 residues. The chain's CDR3 is CASSRRSTEAFF. CDR3 DNA sequence: TGTGCCAGCAGCCGTCGGAGCACTGAAGCTTTCTTT.

The J gene is TRBJ2-3, the V gene TRBV5-1; D is perhaps TRBD2 (5 bases). The CDR3 runs to 14 residues. The germline V gene encodes CDR1 SGHRS and CDR2 YFSETQ. V was clipped by 5 bases and J by 2 bases, with 12 bases between them. The CDR3 region is CASSSDSYTDTQYF. In DNA form, the CDR3 reads TGCGCCAGCAGTTCGGACTCCTACACAGATACGCAGTATTTT.

The chain joins TRBV3-1 (or the pseudogene TRBV3-2) to TRBJ2-5; 7 nucleotides agree with TRBD2. This CDR3 has 13 residues. Germline values: CDR1 LGHDT, CDR2 YNNKEL (reference sequence). The J segment lost 4 bases and the V segment lost 6 bases, leaving 5 bases of the junction unmatched. DNA of the CDR3: TGTGCCAGCAGGGGGGGAGGGCGAGAGACCCAGTACTTC. Amino acids: CASRGGGRETQYF.

This CDR3 is CASSAQTGGSGNTIYF. The DNA for the CDR3 is TGTGCCAGCAGCGCTCAGACAGGGGGCTCTGGAAACACCATATATTTT. The chain carries TRBV5-5 and TRBJ1-3; 9 positions match TRBD1. The germline V gene has CDR1 SGHKS and CDR2 YYEKEE (reference sequence). The length of the CDR3 is 16 residues. V lost 4 bases, J lost 0 bases, and 5 bases stayed unmatched.

The chain joins TRBV10-2 to TRBJ2-7, with TRBD1 matching over 8 bases. From germline, CDR1 is WSHSY and CDR2 SAAADI. CDR3 length equals 17 residues. J gave up 5 bases and V 0 bases, and 12 bases lay outside the gene matches. The CDR3 sequence is CASSESVGQGTRNEQYF. CDR3 nucleotide sequence: TGCGCCAGCAGTGAGTCAGTAGGACAGGGCACGAGGAACGAGCAGTACTTC.

The chain recombines TRBV3-1 (or the pseudogene TRBV3-2) with TRBJ2-2; TRBD2 aligns across 7 bases. CDR1 and CDR2 from the germline V gene are LGHDT and YNNKEL (reference sequence). Losses at the gene ends were 5 bases for V and 1 base for J; bases not matched to a gene: 19. The CDR3 loop spans 20 amino acids. CDR3 amino acids: CASSSSSSRMAGENTGELFF. The CDR3 region has the DNA TGTGCCAGCAGCAGCTCAAGCTCTAGAATGGCGGGAGAGAACACCGGGGAGCTGTTTTTT.

V and J are TRBV23-1 and TRBJ1-4; D is perhaps TRBD1 (5 bases). TRBV23-1 is an open reading frame, and its role is uncertain. The V gene lost 8 bases and the J gene lost 7 bases, with 11 bases spanning the gap. CDR3 length: 12 amino acids. CDR3: CASQTAGEKLFF. The CDR3 DNA reads TGCGCCAGCCAGACAGCGGGTGAAAAACTGTTTTTT.

J is TRBJ2-2 and V is TRBV6-2 or TRBV6-3; 8 nucleotides line up with TRBD2. J was trimmed by 5 bases and V by 6 bases; bases with no gene match: 11. The CDR3 consists of 16 residues. Germline V gene data show CDR1 as MNHEY and CDR2 as SVGEGT. The DNA of the CDR3 is TGTGCCAGCAGCCCCCACTCGACTAGCGCAACCGGGGAGCTGTTTTTT. The encoded protein is CASSPHSTSATGELFF.

The chain is built from TRBV5-1 and TRBJ2-1; 9 bases map to TRBD1. This CDR3 is 17 amino acids long. The V gene end was trimmed by 0 bases and the J gene end by 10 bases; junction bases not matched to a gene: 14. Germline V CDR1 and CDR2: SGHRS, YFSETQ. CDR3 DNA sequence: TGCGCCAGCAGCTTGGGCGGGATCTGGACAGGGGCTACCGAGCAGTTCTTC. This gives the protein CASSLGGIWTGATEQFF.

Only one count was recorded for this clone. The chain combines TRBV6-6 with TRBJ1-1; the match to TRBD1 covers 9 bases. CDR3 length equals 12 residues. Germline V gives CDR1 MNHNY, CDR2 SVGAGI (reference sequence). Losses at the gene ends were 8 bases for V and 7 bases for J; bases not matched to a gene: 5. CDR3 bases: TGTGCCAGCGGGACAGGGCTTAATGAAGCTTTCTTT. It yields the protein CASGTGLNEAFF.

The chain combines TRBV5-1 with TRBJ1-2; 7 bases agree with TRBD1. The CDR3 sequence is 15 residues long. Germline CDR1 SGHRS, CDR2 YFSETQ. V lost 0 bases, J lost 9 bases, and 11 bases stayed unmatched. CDR3 nucleotide sequence: TGCGCCAGCAGCTTGGGGGCAGGGGGTCTATCTAGCTACACCTTC. Translation gives CASSLGAGGLSSYTF.

The V gene is TRBV7-9, the J gene TRBJ2-3, with D unclear. The CDR3 is 11 amino acids. Trimming took 2 bases from V and 6 from J, leaving 3 bases between them. Germline assignment: CDR1 SEHNR and CDR2 FQNEAQ (reference sequence). The CDR3, as DNA: TGTGCCAGCAGCTTATATGATACGCAGTATTTT. The encoded protein is CASSLYDTQYF.

This chain uses TRBV6-1 with TRBJ1-6; D is perhaps TRBD1 (5 bases). The CDR3 loop spans 16 amino acids. Trimming shortened V by 6 bases and J by 2 bases, and 14 bases separated the two germline ends. Per germline, CDR1 MNHNS and CDR2 SASEGT. The CDR3 DNA sequence: TGTGCCAGCAGAGAAATCGGACATACCTATAATTCACCCCTCCACTTT. Translation gives CASREIGHTYNSPLHF.